The 17 T cell receptor beta chains given below trace back to one sample, sequenced in a study of blood T cell repertoires in COVID-19. The repertoire was sequenced with immunoSEQ multiplex PCR; TCRdb's copy has only in-frame clones and lacks some. The data contain about 370,000 clones, 80% to 90% of them seen just once; the ten biggest clones take up approximately 1%. Specimen: PBMCs or T cells enriched from blood (not recorded which). The origin of the receptors is a man between 18 and 29 years old who had recovered from COVID-19.

The chain couples TRBV5-4 to TRBJ1-1, with no clear D. The germline gives CDR1 SGHNT, CDR2 YYREEE (reference sequence). The CDR3 extends over 15 amino acids. V lost 5 bases, J lost 5 bases, and 19 bases lay in between. The CDR3 DNA reads TGTGCCAGCAGTTCATCCAGGTTACAGACGACTGAAGCTTTCTTT. It specifies CASSSSRLQTTEAFF.

The chain combines TRBV10-3 with TRBJ1-6; 8 bases match TRBD1. Germline-derived CDR1 and CDR2 are ENHRY and SYGVKD. V lost 6 bases and J lost 13; bases outside the gene matches: 8. This CDR3 has 13 residues. The CDR3 loop is CAISLRTGKPLHF. CDR3 coding DNA: TGTGCCATCAGCCTAAGGACAGGGAAGCCCCTCCACTTT.

V gene TRBV28 combines with J gene TRBJ2-2; 8 bases are shared with TRBD1. CDR3 length: 15 residues. Germline V lookup: CDR1 MDHEN, CDR2 SYDVKM. V dropped 3 bases and J dropped 7; count of bases not matched to a gene: 7. CDR3 bases: TGTGCCAGCAGTTTCCTTGACAGGGGCAACGGGGAGCTGTTTTTT. Protein sequence: CASSFLDRGNGELFF.

The chain is built from TRBV7-2 and TRBJ2-1; D remains ambiguous. Trimming took off 5 bases at V and 3 bases at J, with 17 bases between the two ends. This CDR3 contains 16 residues. The germline V gene encodes CDR1 SGHTA and CDR2 FQGNSA. This CDR3 is CASSPARQSSYNEQFF. CDR3 sequence (DNA): TGTGCCAGCAGCCCCGCGAGGCAGTCGAGCTACAATGAGCAGTTCTTC. Full variable domain (outside the CDR3, taken from reference TRBV7-2 and TRBJ2-1): GAGVSQSPSNKVTEKGKDVELRCDPISGHTALYWYRQSLGQGLEFLIYFQGNSAPDKSGLPSDRFSAERTGGSVSTLTIQRTQQEDSAVYLCASSPARQSSYNEQFFGPGTRLTVL.

The chain employs TRBV9 and TRBJ1-5; no definite D call. V lost 4 bases and J lost 4, with 12 bases in between. Germline CDR1 reads SGDLS; CDR2 reads YYNGEE. The CDR3 runs to 14 residues. The CDR3 nucleotides read TGTGCCAGCAGCACAGAAGGAGGAAATCAGCCCCAGCATTTT. This sequence encodes CASSTEGGNQPQHF.

This chain connects TRBV10-3 to TRBJ1-5, with no clear D. Germline V gene lookup returns CDR1 ENHRY and CDR2 SYGVKD. V was trimmed by 8 bases and J by 0 bases, leaving 11 bases between them. This CDR3 region has 14 residues. The CDR3 spells CAIAGADSNQPQHF. CDR3 nucleotides: TGTGCCATCGCTGGAGCAGATAGCAATCAGCCCCAGCATTTT.

The chain's CDR3 is CASSLGQGEKLFF. The DNA for the CDR3 is TGTGCCAGCAGCCTAGGACAGGGGGAAAAACTGTTTTTT. The gene calls are TRBV5-6 and TRBJ1-4; 9 nucleotides match TRBD1. With V trimmed by 4 bases and J by 8 bases, 3 bases remained unmatched. Looked up from germline, CDR1 is SGHDT and CDR2 is YYEEEE. The CDR3 contains 13 residues.

The chain is built from TRBV7-9 and TRBJ2-7; 10 bases agree with TRBD2. Trimming at V came to 0 bases and at J to 9 bases, leaving 11 bases not matched to a gene. Germline CDR1 is SEHNR and CDR2 is FQNEAQ (reference sequence). The CDR3 consists of 16 residues. The CDR3 DNA sequence: TGTGCCAGCAGCTTAGCGCGGCTAGCGGGAGAAAAAGGGCAGTACTTC. Translation gives CASSLARLAGEKGQYF.

This chain links TRBV28 with TRBJ1-3; 10 bases fit TRBD1. V lost 5 bases and J lost 2; bases outside the gene matches: 9. Per germline, CDR1 MDHEN and CDR2 SYDVKM. The CDR3 spans 17 residues. CDR3 sequence: CASSPPGQGSTGNTIYF. DNA of the CDR3: TGTGCCAGCAGTCCCCCGGGACAGGGGAGTACTGGAAACACCATATATTTT.

This clone was observed a handful of times. The gene calls are TRBV11-3 and TRBJ2-7, with D tentatively TRBD2 (6 bases). The CDR3 sequence is 13 residues long. The germline CDR1 and CDR2 sequences are SGHNT and YENEEA. V lost 10 bases, J lost 3 bases, and 16 bases lay in between. The CDR3 coding sequence is TGTGCCACCCCGGAGGGCCCTATCTACGAGCAGTACTTC. The encoded protein is CATPEGPIYEQYF. The full variable domain, its missing parts supplied by reference TRBV11-3 and TRBJ2-7, is EAGVVQSPRYKIIEKKQPVAFWCNPISGHNTLYWYLQNLGQGPELLIRYENEEAVDDSQLPKDRFSAERLKGVDSTLKIQPAELGDSAVYLCATPEGPIYEQYFGPGTRLTVT.

The chain employs TRBV27 and TRBJ2-7; 11 bases map to TRBD1. The CDR3 extends over 14 amino acids. Trimming at V came to 8 bases and at J to 0 bases, leaving 3 bases not matched to a gene. Germline loops: CDR1 MNHEY, CDR2 SMNVEV (reference sequence). CDR3 sequence: CASGGTGGSYEQYF. The DNA of the CDR3 is TGTGCCAGCGGGGGGACAGGGGGCTCCTACGAGCAGTACTTC.

The CDR3 DNA reads as TGTGCCAGCAGTTACTCAAGCCTACTGAACACTGAAGCTTTCTTT. It encodes CASSYSSLLNTEAFF. This chain joins TRBV6-5 and TRBJ1-1; D is unresolved. The V gene lost 0 bases and the J gene lost 0 bases, with 8 bases spanning the gap. This CDR3 comprises 15 residues. Germline assignment: CDR1 MNHEY and CDR2 SVGAGI.

The genes are TRBV3-1 (or the pseudogene TRBV3-2) and TRBJ2-5, with D uncertain. There are 13 residues in the CDR3. Trimming left V 7 bases short and J 7 bases short, with 16 bases between. Germline V lookup: CDR1 LGHDT, CDR2 YNNKEL (reference sequence). CDR3 in DNA: TGTGCCAGCAATCGGTCTACCCTGTTGACCCAGTACTTC. It yields the protein CASNRSTLLTQYF.

This rearrangement joins TRBV11-2 to TRBJ2-7; D unclear. The germline CDR1 and CDR2 sequences are SGHAT and FQNNGV. This CDR3 is 16 amino acids long. The germline V and J ends were trimmed by 0 bases and 3 bases, with 15 bases remaining between them. This CDR3 is CASSLEQRPSVYEQYF. The CDR3 DNA reads as TGTGCCAGCAGCTTAGAGCAGAGGCCCTCCGTCTACGAGCAGTACTTC.

This rearrangement joins TRBV19 to TRBJ1-5; possibly TRBD1 for D (5 bases). Germline V gives CDR1 LNHDA, CDR2 SQIVND (reference sequence). The CDR3 contains 18 residues. Trimming cost V 1 base and J 3 bases, with 19 bases left between them. The CDR3 nucleotides are TGTGCCAGTAGTATAGCGAAAAAGATCAGACAGCACAATCAGCCCCAGCATTTT. Translation gives CASSIAKKIRQHNQPQHF.

This rearrangement joins TRBV9 to TRBJ2-7, with TRBD1 matching 9 bases. The CDR3 contains 17 residues. V was pared by 4 bases and J by 5 bases, with 16 bases of the junction left unmatched. Germline CDR1 is SGDLS and CDR2 is YYNGEE. CDR3 region: CASSPFLSTGGRDEQYF. In DNA, the CDR3 is TGTGCCAGCAGCCCCTTCCTGTCCACAGGGGGCCGGGACGAGCAGTACTTC.

This chain uses TRBV2 with TRBJ2-7, with 12 bases matching TRBD2. Germline V lookup: CDR1 SNHLY, CDR2 FYNNEI. CDR3 length: 14 residues. After removal of 7 bases from V and 2 bases from J, the junction contained 3 bases not matched to a gene. The CDR3 reads CASTRTSGTYEQYF. For the CDR3, the DNA is TGTGCCAGCACGAGGACTAGCGGGACCTACGAGCAGTACTTC.